This record looks at one T cell receptor (beta chain) sequence and its context. Its antigen is still unknown. V shed 3 bases and J 1 base; nucleotides not matched to a gene: 3. Looked up from germline, CDR1 is SGDLS and CDR2 is YYNGEE. This CDR3 spans 15 amino acids. This specimen belongs to a study of cytomegalovirus exposure and HLA in healthy donors. The donors were members of the roughly 130-subject validation cohort (separate from the roughly 660-subject first cohort). Study observations and caveats: A list of approximately 150 TCR beta chains associated with cytomegalovirus was given. Reports credit the classifier with highly specific, highly sensitive diagnosis of cytomegalovirus status. Subsequent analysis found a tendency for first-cohort TCR clusters to co-occur within the 100 to 150 validation repertoires.

Here immunoSEQ multiplex PCR was the method, and the copy in TCRdb shows in-frame clones only, minus some. The sample shows approximately 150,000 clones, roughly 80% of them seen only once. V and J are TRBV9 and TRBJ1-5, with 8 bases lining up with TRBD1. The sequencing input was PBMCs. This clonotype originated in a man under 40 in good health and CMV-seropositive. CDR3: CASSGTGLSNQPQHF. The CDR3 DNA is TGTGCCAGCAGCGGGACAGGGCTAAGCAATCAGCCCCAGCATTTT.